The 4 T cell receptor beta chains reported below all come from one sample, sequenced in a study of T cell responses to AZD1222 COVID-19 vaccine. Clones were read by immunoSEQ multiplex PCR, and TCRdb kept only the in-frame ones, dropping some. The sample has 95,000 or so clones, nearly 90% seen once; the top ten hold 2.5% to 3%. Source: peripheral blood, taken on day 0 of AZD1222 vaccination. The source of these receptors is an adult in good health.

The chain uses TRBV30 and TRBJ2-5, with D hard to call. The CDR3 length is 13 residues. Germline V gives CDR1 GTSNPN, CDR2 SVGIG (reference sequence). V lost 1 base and J lost 5, with 11 bases in between. CDR3 loop: CAWSGMYRETQYF. The CDR3 DNA reads TGTGCCTGGAGTGGAATGTATCGGGAGACCCAGTACTTC.

The chain has TRBV6-2 or TRBV6-3 and TRBJ2-7, with D maybe TRBD2 (6 bases). The germline gives CDR1 MNHEY, CDR2 SVGEGT. Trimming took 0 bases from V and 1 from J, leaving 10 bases between them. The CDR3 totals 15 residues. The CDR3 DNA sequence: TGTGCCAGCAGTTACTCGGCGGAGGGGTCCTACGAGCAGTACTTC. Its protein is CASSYSAEGSYEQYF.

The rearrangement joins TRBV19 to TRBJ2-1; TRBD2 agrees at 11 bases. Trimming at V came to 7 bases and at J to 6 bases, leaving 8 bases not matched to a gene. The CDR3 covers 15 residues. Germline V CDR1 and CDR2: LNHDA, SQIVND (reference sequence). This chain's CDR3 is CASMPVGTSGNEQFF. CDR3 DNA sequence: TGTGCCAGTATGCCCGTGGGGACTAGCGGCAATGAGCAGTTCTTC.

This sequence joins TRBV4-1 and TRBJ2-1, with 8 bases identical to TRBD2. The V gene end was trimmed by 3 bases and the J gene end by 10 bases; junction bases not matched to a gene: 5. The germline CDR1 and CDR2 sequences are MGHRA and YSYEKL. The CDR3 consists of 13 residues. This CDR3 reads CASSHPGGREQFF. Here the CDR3 DNA reads TGCGCCAGCAGCCATCCGGGGGGGCGCGAGCAGTTCTTC.